This TCR beta chain was documented in a study of beta chain features in type 1 diabetes (dated by TCRdb to between 2017 and 2018). Some background on the complete study: Patients and healthy donors did not differ in mean age, gender distribution, total cell number or subset yield. A total of roughly 99 million sorted cells were examined across all samples, and the number of cells per subset was strongly correlated with RNA yield. In the study, TCRB repertoires of sorted circulating CD4+ T cell subsets from recently diagnosed type 1 diabetes patients were compared with those of matched healthy donors. Regulatory and stem cell-like memory subsets were obtained from only 8 patients and about 8 healthy donors, while naive and central memory subsets were obtained from all 28 donors.

Each donor gave one peripheral blood draw, averaging approximately 0.11 L, which was collected into heparinised tubes. A BD FACSAria II was used to sort naive, central memory, regulatory and stem cell-like memory CD4+ T cells with a panel that included CD45RO, CCR7, CD25, CD127, CD95 and CD27. Every sorted population had a purity above 95%. Right away, PBMCs were isolated by Lymphoprep density gradient centrifugation and were stained directly, with no culture step. So that batch effects would be minimized, each experiment stained and sorted samples in pairs, pairing one healthy donor with one patient. Overall study results and their limits: Naive, central memory and regulatory TCRB repertoires appeared to be more alike among patients than among healthy donors. Because cDNA rather than genomic DNA was sequenced, highly expressing activated cells could have been over-represented, although no difference in activation and CD3 levels was found between groups. Type 1 diabetes patients showed a moderate but significant shortening of TCRB CDR3 length in all four CD4+ subsets. At VDJ recombination sites, type 1 diabetes patients had fewer insertions and more deleted nucleotides, which implies abnormalities in thymic rearrangement. PCR may preferentially amplify shorter templates, but because patient and control samples were amplified and corrected together, any resulting skew would affect both groups equally. Only small numbers of individuals were included in the HLA sub-analyses, which left unresolved whether HLA type had any influence on TCRB rearrangement.

The junction shows trimming of 3 bases on V and 1 base on J, and the gene matches do not reach 2 bases of it. Taken from cysteine to phenylalanine, the CDR3 has 14 residues. Of the read, only the CDR3 DNA is kept; its 42 bases are in frame from base 1. Taken from the germline V gene, the CDR1 and CDR2 loops are SGHRS and YFSETQ. Points on this clone: Which antigen it targets is not known. No much larger clonotype is one base removed from it; base qualities were not supplied. This specimen includes other DNA sequences encoding the same CDR3.

The entire amount of isolated RNA was reverse transcribed using the High Capacity cDNA Reverse Transcription Kit, so the sequenced TCRB transcripts were expressed ones. Deep immunoSEQ sequencing was applied to naive, central memory and regulatory T cell samples, giving an average of about 3.4 million total reads per sample. Sorted cells were lysed in RLT buffer, and RNA was extracted using DNase-treated RNeasy Micro or Mini kits according to cell number. To prevent cross-contamination, each cell subset was processed individually, whereas patient and healthy donor samples were processed jointly. The immunoSEQ multiplex PCR was used to amplify TCRB sequences from cDNA, yielding 87-bp fragments that span the CDR3 region. The amplicons were sequenced using the Illumina HiSeq platform. In the source study's methods: Synthetic template baselines were used to correct PCR bias computationally, reads within Hamming distance 2 were collapsed together, and singletons that could not be merged were discarded. Reads were aligned against IMGT so that V, D and J genes, CDR3 length and insertions or deletions at six rearrangement sites could be assigned. Clonotype counts were normalized to sorted cell number within each subset before computing true diversity and Gini coefficients with the tcR R package. The overlap coefficient, calculated on TCRB nucleotide sequences, was used to measure repertoire sharing. Out-of-frame TCRB sequences from naive cells were analyzed to stand in for the pre-selection repertoire. TCRdb provides this immuneACCESS table in a form limited to in-frame rearrangements. Some clones are lacking; in checked studies, under half of them reflect an unresolved V gene, and why the rest are absent is not known. V, J and clone size reflect that table, while D and trimming were determined from the DNA. Counted in this sample were 970,000 or so clones; 17% of them appeared once. Clones ranked in the top ten supply 0.023% of the sample.

This clonotype originated in a woman younger than 30 in good health. Sample: naive CD4+ T cells from blood. The sample's cell subset or site label is to be understood as: true naive CD4+ T cells. The chain is made from TRBV5-1 and TRBJ2-3, and 7 bases in between align with TRBD1. The DNA sequence reads TGCGCCAGCAGCTCGGGACAGCGCACAGATACGCAGTATTTT. This is translated as CASSSGQRTDTQYF.